This is a list of T cell receptor beta chains from one sample in a study of blood T cell repertoires in COVID-19. The repertoire was sequenced with immunoSEQ multiplex PCR; TCRdb's copy has only in-frame clones and lacks some. Counted here are about 120,000 clones, around 90% occurring once; the ten biggest clones make up roughly 0.94%. The sequenced sample consisted of peripheral blood. Receptors were obtained from a woman aged 45-65 years with active or convalescent COVID-19. Each CDR3 is given with its conserved first and last residue. The order of the fields is V gene, D gene, J gene, clone size, CDR3 DNA, CDR3 protein. D genes are given only for firm matches. Clone sizes are given selectively: once, few, many, or a class where the clone is expanded.

TRBV5-6	TRBD1	TRBJ1-4	-	TGTGCCAGCAGCTTGCGGACAGGGTCGGGAGGCCCTAATGAAAAACTGTTTTTT	CASSLRTGSGGPNEKLFF
TRBV10-3	-	TRBJ2-6	-	TGTGCCATCGGAGGGAACAGTAGCTCTGGGGCCAACGTCCTGACTTTC	CAIGGNSSSGANVLTF
TRBV29-1	-	TRBJ2-3	-	TGCAGCGTTGAAAACCCCTGGGGAGATAAAAACATGAGCACAGATACGCAGTATTTT	CSVENPWGDKNMSTDTQYF
TRBV7-9	-	TRBJ2-2	-	TGTGCCAGCAGCTTCCCCTTGGATCAGGCCGACACCGGGGAGCTGTTTTTT	CASSFPLDQADTGELFF
TRBV6-5	TRBD2	TRBJ2-5	-	TGTGCCAGCAGGAGACTAGCGGGAGTAGGAGAGACCCAGTACTTC	CASRRLAGVGETQYF
TRBV6-2/TRBV6-3	-	TRBJ2-7	-	TGTGCCAGCAGCCCATATAGCCAGGGACTGAGCTCCTACGAGCAGTACTTC	CASSPYSQGLSSYEQYF
TRBV5-6	TRBD1	TRBJ2-5	-	TGTGCCAGCAGCACAGGGGGACCCCAAGAGACCCAGTACTTC	CASSTGGPQETQYF
TRBV30	-	TRBJ1-6	-	TGTGCCTGGATGGCAGTCAGCTCCTATAATTCACCCCTCCACTTT	CAWMAVSSYNSPLHF
TRBV13	TRBD2	TRBJ2-7	-	TGTGCCAGCAGCTCTTTCGGGAGGAACGACGAGCAGTACTTC	CASSSFGRNDEQYF
TRBV27	-	TRBJ2-6	-	TGTGCCAGCAGTTTTAACTCTGGGGCCAACGTCCTGACTTTC	CASSFNSGANVLTF
TRBV4-1	-	TRBJ1-2	-	TGCGCCAGCAGCCAAGATCGGGGAGGAGCTAACTATGGCTACACCTTC	CASSQDRGGANYGYTF
TRBV9	-	TRBJ1-6	-	TGTGCCAGCAGCGTAGAAACAGGGATGGATTCACCCCTCCACTTT	CASSVETGMDSPLHF
TRBV9	-	TRBJ2-7	-	TGTGCCAGCAGCCCCCCCACAGGATACTACGAGCAGTACTTC	CASSPPTGYYEQYF
TRBV4-2	-	TRBJ2-1	-	TGTGCCAGCAGCCAAGATGTACAGGGCCGAGCCAATGAGCAGTTCTTC	CASSQDVQGRANEQFF
TRBV6-5	TRBD1	TRBJ2-3	-	TGTGCCAGCACTCAAGACAGGGTGTCAGATACGCAGTATTTT	CASTQDRVSDTQYF
TRBV10-3	-	TRBJ1-5	-	TGTGCCATCAGTGGAACAGGGACCCAGCCCCAGCATTTT	CAISGTGTQPQHF
TRBV7-8	-	TRBJ1-2	-	TGTGCCAGCAGCTTAGGGCGGCGTAACTATGGCTACACCTTC	CASSLGRRNYGYTF
TRBV13	TRBD1	TRBJ1-1	-	TGTGCCAGCAGCTTTGGGACAGGGACCGCTGAAGCTTTCTTT	CASSFGTGTAEAFF
TRBV7-9	-	TRBJ1-1	-	TGTGCCAGCAGCCCCCCAATGAACACTGAAGCTTTCTTT	CASSPPMNTEAFF
TRBV6-5	TRBD1	TRBJ1-2	-	TGTGCCAGCATTCCCGGACAGGGGTCGTATGGCTACACCTTC	CASIPGQGSYGYTF
TRBV9	-	TRBJ2-1	-	TGTGCCAGCAGCGTAGCGGCTAGCAAGTCCTACAATGAGCAGTTCTTC	CASSVAASKSYNEQFF
TRBV19	TRBD1	TRBJ1-2	-	TGTGCCAGTAGTATGGGGACAGCGTATGGCTACACCTTC	CASSMGTAYGYTF
TRBV7-9	TRBD2	TRBJ2-1	few	TGTGCCAGCAGTATAGCGGGGGGCTCCTACAATGAGCAGTTCTTC	CASSIAGGSYNEQFF
TRBV2	-	TRBJ1-5	-	TGTGCCAGCAGCGCCGAGGACAGTAGCAATCAGCCCCAGCATTTT	CASSAEDSSNQPQHF
TRBV11-2	TRBD2	TRBJ2-7	-	TGTGCCAGCAGCCTTTCGGGGGGGCCCTACGAGCAGTACTTC	CASSLSGGPYEQYF
TRBV28	-	TRBJ1-4	-	TGTGCCAGCAGCCAGTCGGGGGGTACTGAAAAACTGTTTTTT	CASSQSGGTEKLFF
TRBV5-4	TRBD2	TRBJ2-7	few	TGTGCCAGCAGCGCATTAGGGACTAGCGCCTACGAGCAGTACTTC	CASSALGTSAYEQYF
TRBV18	-	TRBJ2-7	-	TGTGCCAGCTCACCACCTCGTAACACCTACGAGCAGTACTTC	CASSPPRNTYEQYF
TRBV2	TRBD2	TRBJ2-3	few	TGTGCCAGCAAGAGACTAGCGGGAGGCACAGATACGCAGTATTTT	CASKRLAGGTDTQYF
TRBV19	-	TRBJ1-2	-	TGTGCCAGTAGTCCTACCAATACCTATGGCTACACCTTC	CASSPTNTYGYTF
TRBV5-4	TRBD2	TRBJ2-7	-	TGTGCCAGCAGCCACGGGACTAGCGGGGGGTACGAGCAGTACTTC	CASSHGTSGGYEQYF
TRBV11-2	-	TRBJ2-5	-	TGTGCCAGCAGCTTCGGGGGAGTAGAGACCCAGTACTTC	CASSFGGVETQYF
TRBV19	TRBD1	TRBJ1-5	few	TGTGCCAGTAGTCCCCAGACAGGGGGAGAAGTCAATCAGCCCCAGCATTTT	CASSPQTGGEVNQPQHF
TRBV10-1	TRBD1	TRBJ2-6	-	TGCGCCAGCAGTGTAAGGGACAGGGTGGGGCTAAACTCTGGGGCCAACGTCCTGACTTTC	CASSVRDRVGLNSGANVLTF
TRBV7-2	-	TRBJ1-5	-	TGTGCCAGCAGCTTTTCCGGGACAAAGTTATATAGCAATCAGCCCCAGCATTTT	CASSFSGTKLYSNQPQHF
TRBV5-6	TRBD2	TRBJ2-7	-	TGTGCCAGCAGCATAAGCGGGAGGGTTGTATACGAGCAGTACTTC	CASSISGRVVYEQYF
TRBV4-2	TRBD2	TRBJ2-2	-	TGTGCCAGCAGCCAAGGGCTTCACTTTGGGACTAGCGAAAAGAACACCGGGGAGCTGTTTTTT	CASSQGLHFGTSEKNTGELFF
TRBV11-2	-	TRBJ2-7	many	TGTGCCAGCAGCTTAGGTGTTAGTGTGTACTTC	CASSLGVSVYF
TRBV14	-	TRBJ1-1	once	TGTGCCAGCAGCCAAGGGGAGGTGGGCAGAGCTTTCTTT	CASSQGEVGRAFF
TRBV28	-	TRBJ2-5	-	TGTGCCAGCAGTCCCCTCACCGGACACCACCAAGAGACCCAGTACTTC	CASSPLTGHHQETQYF
TRBV18	-	TRBJ1-5	-	TGTGCCAGCTCACCACAGAGTAATCAGCCCCAGCATTTT	CASSPQSNQPQHF
TRBV3-1/TRBV3-2	-	TRBJ2-6	-	TGTGCCAGCAGCCAATGGGGCAGACCTGGGGCCAACGTCCTGACTTTC	CASSQWGRPGANVLTF
TRBV21-1	-	TRBJ1-6	once	TGTGCCAGCAAACCCGGGACAGGGGTGCATTCACCCCTCCACTTT	CASKPGTGVHSPLHF
TRBV2	-	TRBJ2-3	-	TGTGCCAGCAGGATCGAGGGAAACACAGATACGCAGTATTTT	CASRIEGNTDTQYF
TRBV19	-	TRBJ1-5	-	TGTGCCAGTAGTGGGCCCGGACTGAAGAATCAGCCCCAGCATTTT	CASSGPGLKNQPQHF
TRBV27	-	TRBJ1-5	-	TGTGCCAGCAGTTTATTCCCAGGGGTGGTACAGCCCCAGCATTTT	CASSLFPGVVQPQHF
TRBV2	-	TRBJ2-3	once	TGTGCCAGCATGCGGGATCCCACAGATACGCAGTATTTT	CASMRDPTDTQYF
TRBV6-5	TRBD1	TRBJ1-2	-	TGTGCCAGCAGTCACAAGTCGACAGGGACCTATGGCTACACCTTC	CASSHKSTGTYGYTF
TRBV25-1	-	TRBJ1-6	-	TGTGCCAGCAGTGGCCCGGGGGGAAATTCACCCCTCCACTTT	CASSGPGGNSPLHF
TRBV11-2	TRBD2	TRBJ2-1	-	TGTGCCAGCAGCTTAGCGGGACTAGCGGGAGAGTCTGAGCAGTTCTTC	CASSLAGLAGESEQFF
TRBV30	TRBD2	TRBJ2-3	-	TGTGCCTGGAGAGGACTAGCGGGACGCACAGATACGCAGTATTTT	CAWRGLAGRTDTQYF
TRBV2	TRBD2	TRBJ2-7	once	TGTGCCAGCAGTGCCCGTAGCGGGAGCGCCTACGAGCAGTACTTC	CASSARSGSAYEQYF
TRBV21-1	-	TRBJ2-5	-	TGTGCCAGCAGCAAAGGTCGGTCGGGGAGAAAGCAAGAGACCCAGTACTTC	CASSKGRSGRKQETQYF
TRBV24-1	-	TRBJ2-3	once	TGTGCCACCAGTGATTTGGTTACTAGCTACCTCACAGATACGCAGTATTTT	CATSDLVTSYLTDTQYF
TRBV28	-	TRBJ1-3	-	TGTGCCAGCAGTCACCCACTCCTCAGGGGCTCTGGAAACACCATATATTTT	CASSHPLLRGSGNTIYF